The T cell receptor (beta chain) under discussion was sequenced for a study of cytomegalovirus exposure and HLA in healthy donors. The CDR3 sequence is 15 residues long. Trimming removed 4 bases at V and 3 bases at J, with 14 bases between. The germline gives CDR1 SGHRS, CDR2 YFSETQ. The study ran its PCR with 60 Vbeta and 13 Jbeta primers. TCRdb's table, derived via immunoSEQ multiplex PCR, lists solely in-frame clones and lacks some. This table holds over 250,000 clones, about 66% found once. What was sequenced was PBMCs. The chain is built from TRBV5-1 and TRBJ1-3; D perhaps matches TRBD1 (6 bases). The TCR sequence derives from a female donor in good health and CMV-seronegative. The CDR3 DNA is TGCGCCAGCAGCCGTTCAGGGGCAGATGGAAACACCATATATTTT. Its translation: CASSRSGADGNTIYF. Based on the CDR3 plus reference TRBV5-1 and TRBJ1-3, the full variable domain is KAGVTQTPRYLIKTRGQQVTLSCSPISGHRSVSWYQQTPGQGLQFLFEYFSETQRNKGNFPGRFSGRQFSNSRSEMNVSTLELGDSALYLCASSRSGADGNTIYFGEGSWLTVV.